The 2 T cell receptor beta chains listed next were all sequenced from one sample in a study of T cell changes during pregnancy in multiple sclerosis. Data came from immunoSEQ multiplex PCR; TCRdb stores just in-frame clones and leaves some out. The sample holds approximately 20,000 clones, about 85% seen once. The starting material was CD8+ T cells from peripheral blood mononuclear cells, obtained before pregnancy. Receptor source: a female donor with multiple sclerosis, enrolled in a pregnancy study.

The chain has TRBV30 and TRBJ2-7; 7 bases align to TRBD2. CDR3 size: 14 residues. V lost 0 bases to trimming and J lost 2 bases; unmatched junction nucleotides: 4. Germline values: CDR1 GTSNPN, CDR2 SVGIG (reference sequence). As DNA, the CDR3 is TGTGCCTGGAGTGTGTTAGCGGGTCCCTACGAGCAGTACTTC. This sequence encodes CAWSVLAGPYEQYF.

The chain recombines TRBV6-4 with TRBJ2-2; D remains ambiguous. Germline V lookup: CDR1 MRHNA, CDR2 SNTAGT. V was trimmed by 4 bases and J by 4 bases, leaving 10 bases between them. CDR3 length: 14 residues. CDR3 DNA: TGTGCCAGCAGTGCTGGAGAGAGCACCGGGGAGCTGTTTTTT. This gives the protein CASSAGESTGELFF.